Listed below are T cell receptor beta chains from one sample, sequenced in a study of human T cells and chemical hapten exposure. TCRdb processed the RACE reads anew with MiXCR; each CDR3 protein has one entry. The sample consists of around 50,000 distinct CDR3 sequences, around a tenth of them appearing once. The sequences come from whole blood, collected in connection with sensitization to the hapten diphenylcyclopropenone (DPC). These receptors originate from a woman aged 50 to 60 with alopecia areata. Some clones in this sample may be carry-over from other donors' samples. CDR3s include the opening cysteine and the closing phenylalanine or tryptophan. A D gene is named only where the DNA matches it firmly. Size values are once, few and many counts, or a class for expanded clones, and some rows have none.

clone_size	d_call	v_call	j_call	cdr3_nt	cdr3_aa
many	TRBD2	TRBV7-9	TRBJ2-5	TGTGCCAGCAGCTTATCAGTGGCGGGAGGAAGAGAGACCCAGTACTTC	CASSLSVAGGRETQYF
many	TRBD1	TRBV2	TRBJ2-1	TGTGCTGGGACAGGGAACTCCTACAATGAGCAGTTCTTC	CAGTGNSYNEQFF
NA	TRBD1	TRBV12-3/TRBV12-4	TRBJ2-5	TGTGCCAGCAGCGCCGCGGACAGGGATGGAGAGACCCAGTACTTC	CASSAADRDGETQYF
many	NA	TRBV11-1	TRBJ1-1	TGTGCCAGCAGCTTAGCTAAGGGACTGAACACTGAAGCTTTCTTT	CASSLAKGLNTEAFF
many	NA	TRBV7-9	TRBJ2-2	TGTGCCAGCAGCTCCGGGGAGACGAACACCGGGGAGCTGTTTTTT	CASSSGETNTGELFF
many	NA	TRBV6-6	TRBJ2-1	TGTGCCAGCAGTTACTCGGATGAGCAGTTCTTC	CASSYSDEQFF
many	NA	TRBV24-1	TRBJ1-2	TGTGCCACCAGCGGAGAGGGCGGCTATGGCTACACCTTC	CATSGEGGYGYTF
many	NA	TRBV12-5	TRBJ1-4	TGTGCTAGTGGTTTGAGTCCGGGGAGGATACTAACAACTAATGAAAAACTGTTTTTT	CASGLSPGRILTTNEKLFF
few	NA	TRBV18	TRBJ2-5	TGTGCCAGCTCACCACCGATGGGGGCTCAAGAGACCCAGTACTTC	CASSPPMGAQETQYF
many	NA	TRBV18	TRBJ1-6	TGTGCCAGCTCACCCGGTGCGTGGAATTCACCCCTCCACTTT	CASSPGAWNSPLHF
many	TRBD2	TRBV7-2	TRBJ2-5	TGTGCCAGCAGCAAACGAGCGGGAAGTGCAGAGACCCAGTACTTC	CASSKRAGSAETQYF
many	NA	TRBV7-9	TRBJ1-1	TGTGCCAGCAGCCTGTACAGGGACCTTATGAACACTGAAGCTTTCTTT	CASSLYRDLMNTEAFF
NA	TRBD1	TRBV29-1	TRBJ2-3	TGCAGCGCGACACAGGGGGCTGTCGCAGATACGCAGTATTTT	CSATQGAVADTQYF
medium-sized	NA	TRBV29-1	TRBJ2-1	TGCAGCGTTTCCAGCGAGTTCTACAATGAGCAGTTCTTC	CSVSSEFYNEQFF
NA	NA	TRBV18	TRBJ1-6	TGTGCCAGCTCAGCGGACTTGGGGAATTCACCCCTCCACTTT	CASSADLGNSPLHF
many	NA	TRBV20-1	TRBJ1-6	TGCAGTGCTAGAGATCGTGGCAGAGATAATTCACCCCTCCACTTT	CSARDRGRDNSPLHF
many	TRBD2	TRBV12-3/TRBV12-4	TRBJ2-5	TGTGCCAGCAGGCCCCTGGCGGGAGGGCTCCAAGAGACCCAGTACTTC	CASRPLAGGLQETQYF
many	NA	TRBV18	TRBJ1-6	TGTGCCAGCTCACCGGGACACGCTTCAGATTCACCCCTCCACTTT	CASSPGHASDSPLHF
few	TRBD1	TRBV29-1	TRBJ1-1	TGCAGCCCGACAGGGGTCGGAAGCCCTGAAGCTTTCTTT	CSPTGVGSPEAFF
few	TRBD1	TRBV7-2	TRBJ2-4	TGTGCCAGCAGCTTATCACAGGGGAACATTCAGTACTTC	CASSLSQGNIQYF
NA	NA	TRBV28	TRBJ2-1	TGTGCCAGCAGCCAATCAGCCGGGACCGATAGGTTCTTC	CASSQSAGTDRFF
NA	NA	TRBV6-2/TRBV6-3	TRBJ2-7	TGTGCCAGCAGTGCCCCGCAGCGAAACTCCTACGAGCAGTACTTC	CASSAPQRNSYEQYF
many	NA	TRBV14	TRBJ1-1	TGTGCCAGCAGCCGCCCAGGGGAAGCTTTCTTT	CASSRPGEAFF
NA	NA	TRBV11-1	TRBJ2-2	TGTGCCAGCAGCTTCCGGAGAGGGTACACCGGGGAGCTGTTTTTT	CASSFRRGYTGELFF
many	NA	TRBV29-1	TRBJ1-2	TGCAGCGTTGATGCCCCCCCAACAGTTAACTATGGCTACACCTTC	CSVDAPPTVNYGYTF
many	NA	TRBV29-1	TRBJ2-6	TGCAGCGTTGAAGATCCCGGATCTGGGGCCAACGTCCTGACTTTC	CSVEDPGSGANVLTF
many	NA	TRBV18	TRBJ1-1	TGTGCCAGCTCACCAGACCGCGATGAAGCTTTCTTT	CASSPDRDEAFF
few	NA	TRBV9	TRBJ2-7	TGTGCCAGCAGCGTCGGGTCCGTCTCTACCTACGAGCAGTACTTC	CASSVGSVSTYEQYF
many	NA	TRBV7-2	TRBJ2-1	TGTGCCAGCAGCTTAGTGCCGGGCGCCTCCTACAATGAGCAGTTCTTC	CASSLVPGASYNEQFF
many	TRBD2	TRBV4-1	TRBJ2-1	TGCGCCAGCAGCCAAAGGACTAGCGGGGATGAGCAGTTCTTC	CASSQRTSGDEQFF
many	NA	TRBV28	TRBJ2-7	TGTGCCAGCAGTAGAACGGGACCCAACTACGAGCAGTACTTC	CASSRTGPNYEQYF
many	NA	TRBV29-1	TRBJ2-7	TGCAGCGTTGCAGGGGGGGACACCTACGAGCAGTACTTC	CSVAGGDTYEQYF
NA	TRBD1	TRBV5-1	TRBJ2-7	TGCGCCAGCAGCGCACCGGTGACAGGGGGGACCTACGAGCAGTACTTC	CASSAPVTGGTYEQYF
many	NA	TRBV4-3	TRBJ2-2	TGCGCCAGCAGCCAAAATCCGGACAGTAACACCGGGGAGCTGTTTTTT	CASSQNPDSNTGELFF
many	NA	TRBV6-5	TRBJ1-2	TGTGCCAGCAGCTCTGATTATGGCTACACCTTC	CASSSDYGYTF
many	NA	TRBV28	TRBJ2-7	TGTGCCAGCAGTTTGGGGGGAAGCTACGAGCAGTACTTC	CASSLGGSYEQYF
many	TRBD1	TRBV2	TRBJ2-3	TGTGCCAGCAGGGGCGGACAGGGCGGCACAGATACGCAGTATTTT	CASRGGQGGTDTQYF
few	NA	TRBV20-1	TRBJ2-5	TGCAGTGCGCTAGTATTACAAGAGACCCAGTACTTC	CSALVLQETQYF
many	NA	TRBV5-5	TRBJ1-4	TGTGCCAGCAGCCTACGTTCCACTAATGAAAAACTGTTTTTT	CASSLRSTNEKLFF
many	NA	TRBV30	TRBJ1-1	TGTGCCTGGAGTTGGGGGGGAAGGACCGAAGCTTTCTTT	CAWSWGGRTEAFF
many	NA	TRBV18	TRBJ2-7	TGTGCCAGCTCACCGGCAACAGCGAGCTCCTACGAGCAGTACTTC	CASSPATASSYEQYF
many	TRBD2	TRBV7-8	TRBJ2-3	TGTGCCAGCAGCGCTCGACTAGCGGGAGGGCGGGCAGATACGCAGTATTTT	CASSARLAGGRADTQYF
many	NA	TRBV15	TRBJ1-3	TGTGCCACCAGCAGCCTCCCCGGGGATGGGGGTATTTCTGGAAACACCATATATTTT	CATSSLPGDGGISGNTIYF
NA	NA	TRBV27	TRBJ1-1	TGTGCCAGCAGTTTAGGGCGGAGGACTGAAGCTTTCTTT	CASSLGRRTEAFF
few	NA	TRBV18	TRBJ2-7	TGTGCCAGCTCATATCTTACAGGCTCGGGGGAGCAGTACTTC	CASSYLTGSGEQYF
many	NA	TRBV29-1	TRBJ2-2	TGCAGCGTTGTTGAAGGGGGCACCGGGGAGCTGTTTTTT	CSVVEGGTGELFF
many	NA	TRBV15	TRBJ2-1	TGTGCCACCAGCAGATCTGACAGTCCTTACAATGAGCAGTTCTTC	CATSRSDSPYNEQFF
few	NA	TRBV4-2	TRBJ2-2	TGTGCCAGCAGCCAAGTTACCTTCGCCGGGGAGCTGTTTTTT	CASSQVTFAGELFF
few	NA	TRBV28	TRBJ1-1	TGTGCCACAGCGGAGGGGTTCGCTGAAGCTTTCTTT	CATAEGFAEAFF
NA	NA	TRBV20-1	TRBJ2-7	TGCAGTGCTAGAGACGGCCGGGGGGCGACTAGAAGTTACGAGCAGTACTTC	CSARDGRGATRSYEQYF
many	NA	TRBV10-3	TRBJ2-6	TGTGCCATCAAAAGTTCTGGGGCCAACGTCCTGACTTTC	CAIKSSGANVLTF
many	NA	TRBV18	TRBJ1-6	TGTGCCAGCTCACCAGCGGACGAGGGTAATTCACCCCTCCACTTT	CASSPADEGNSPLHF
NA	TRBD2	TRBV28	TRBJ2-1	TGTGCCAGCAGGGGGGGACTAGCGGATCAGTTCTTC	CASRGGLADQFF
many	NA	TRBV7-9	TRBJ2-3	TGTGCCAGCAGCCCAACGAGCGGCACAGATACGCAGTATTTT	CASSPTSGTDTQYF
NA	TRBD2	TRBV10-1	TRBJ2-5	TGCGCCAGCAGTGATAGCGGGGCCGATCAAGAGACCCAGTACTTC	CASSDSGADQETQYF
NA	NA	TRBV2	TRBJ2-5	TGTGCCAGCAGGGACAGCCGCCAAGAGACCCAGTACTTC	CASRDSRQETQYF
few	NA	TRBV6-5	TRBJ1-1	TGTGCCAGCAGATCCACAGGGAGGGGCACTGAAGCTTTCTTT	CASRSTGRGTEAFF
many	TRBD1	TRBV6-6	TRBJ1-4	TGTGCCAGCAGGAGGACAGGGGATTTTGAAAAACTGTTTTTT	CASRRTGDFEKLFF
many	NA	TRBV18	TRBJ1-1	TGTGCCAGCTCACCGGAGAGGAAGAACACTGAAGCTTTCTTT	CASSPERKNTEAFF
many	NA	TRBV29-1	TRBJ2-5	TGCAGCGTCGCCCCTAGTACAGGGATCGCAGAGACCCAGTACTTC	CSVAPSTGIAETQYF